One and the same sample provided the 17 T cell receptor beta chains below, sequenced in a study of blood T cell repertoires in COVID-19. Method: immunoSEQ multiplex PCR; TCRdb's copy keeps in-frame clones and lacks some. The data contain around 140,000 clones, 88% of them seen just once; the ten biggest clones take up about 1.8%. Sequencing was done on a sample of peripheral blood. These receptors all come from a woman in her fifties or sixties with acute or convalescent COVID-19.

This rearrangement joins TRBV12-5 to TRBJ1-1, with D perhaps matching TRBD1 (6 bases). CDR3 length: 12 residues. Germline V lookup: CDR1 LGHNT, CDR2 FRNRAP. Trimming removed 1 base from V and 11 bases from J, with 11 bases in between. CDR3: CASGLGQARAFF. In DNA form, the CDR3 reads TGTGCTAGTGGTTTGGGACAGGCCAGGGCTTTCTTT. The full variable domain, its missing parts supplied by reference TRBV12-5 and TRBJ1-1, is DARVTQTPRHKVTEMGQEVTMRCQPILGHNTVFWYRQTMMQGLELLAYFRNRAPLDDSGMPKDRFSAEMPDATLATLKIQPSEPRDSAVYFCASGLGQARAFFGQGTRLTVV.

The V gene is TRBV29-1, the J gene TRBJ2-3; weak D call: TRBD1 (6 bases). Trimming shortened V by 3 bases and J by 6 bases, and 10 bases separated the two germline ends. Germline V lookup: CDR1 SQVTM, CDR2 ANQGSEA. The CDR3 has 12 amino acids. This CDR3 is CSVDQGRDTQYF. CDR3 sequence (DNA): TGCAGCGTTGATCAGGGGCGGGATACGCAGTATTTT.

CDR3 coding DNA: TGTGCCAGCAGACATACCACGATGGGCCTGGCTTTCTTT. Amino acid sequence: CASRHTTMGLAFF. The chain carries TRBV12-3 or TRBV12-4 and TRBJ1-1; the D is unclear. The CDR3 sequence is 13 residues long. V dropped 6 bases and J dropped 11 bases, with 19 bases sitting between them.

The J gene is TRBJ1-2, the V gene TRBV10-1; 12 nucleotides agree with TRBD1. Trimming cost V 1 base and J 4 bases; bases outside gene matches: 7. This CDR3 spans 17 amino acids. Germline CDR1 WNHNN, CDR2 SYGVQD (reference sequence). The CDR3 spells CASSEWGQGASGYGYTF. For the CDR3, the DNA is TGCGCCAGCAGTGAGTGGGGACAGGGGGCATCGGGCTATGGCTACACCTTC.

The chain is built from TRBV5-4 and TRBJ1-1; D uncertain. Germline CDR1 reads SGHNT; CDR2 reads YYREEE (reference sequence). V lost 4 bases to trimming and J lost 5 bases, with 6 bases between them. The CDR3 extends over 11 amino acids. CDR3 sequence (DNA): TGTGCCAGCAGCCGGAGGACTGAAGCTTTCTTT. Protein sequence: CASSRRTEAFF.

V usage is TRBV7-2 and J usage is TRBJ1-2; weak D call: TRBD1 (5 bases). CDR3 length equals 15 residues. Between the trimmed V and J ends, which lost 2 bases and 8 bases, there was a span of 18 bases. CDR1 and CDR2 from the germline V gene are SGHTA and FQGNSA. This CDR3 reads CASSLRFDSYLGYTF. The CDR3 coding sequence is TGTGCCAGCAGCTTACGCTTCGACAGCTACCTCGGCTACACCTTC.

CDR3 nucleotide sequence: TGTGCCAGCAGTGATCAGGGAGGTAAAAATTCACCCCTCCACTTT. It translates to CASSDQGGKNSPLHF. The chain joins TRBV2 to TRBJ1-6; D may be TRBD1 (5 bases). The CDR3 spans 15 residues. Trimming stripped 3 bases from V and 7 bases from J, with 13 bases between. The V gene's germline CDR1 is SNHLY and CDR2 FYNNEI.

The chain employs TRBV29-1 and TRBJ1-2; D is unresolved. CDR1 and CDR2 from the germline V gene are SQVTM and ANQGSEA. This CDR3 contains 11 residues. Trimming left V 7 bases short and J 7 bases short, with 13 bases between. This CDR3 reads CSASPEGGYTF. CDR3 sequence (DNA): TGCAGCGCCAGCCCCGAGGGTGGCTACACCTTC.

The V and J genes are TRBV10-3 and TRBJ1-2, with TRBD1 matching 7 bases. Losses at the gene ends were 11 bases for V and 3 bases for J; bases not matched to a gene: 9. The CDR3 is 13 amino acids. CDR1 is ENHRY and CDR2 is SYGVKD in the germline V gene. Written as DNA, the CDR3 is TGTGCCGCCTCAGGGGGTTTTGACTATGGCTACACCTTC. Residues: CAASGGFDYGYTF.

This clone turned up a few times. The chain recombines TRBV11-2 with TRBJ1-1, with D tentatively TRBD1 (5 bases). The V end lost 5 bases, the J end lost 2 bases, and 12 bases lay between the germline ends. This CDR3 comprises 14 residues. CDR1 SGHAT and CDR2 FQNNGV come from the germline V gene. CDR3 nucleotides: TGTGCCAGCAGCCCCCGGAGGGGAAACACTGAAGCTTTCTTT. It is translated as CASSPRRGNTEAFF.

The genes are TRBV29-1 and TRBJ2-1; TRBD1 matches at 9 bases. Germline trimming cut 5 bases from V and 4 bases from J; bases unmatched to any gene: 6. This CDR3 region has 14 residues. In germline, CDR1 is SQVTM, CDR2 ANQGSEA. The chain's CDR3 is CSVPLGTGYNEQFF. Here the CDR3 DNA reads TGCAGCGTTCCCCTCGGGACAGGGTACAATGAGCAGTTCTTC.

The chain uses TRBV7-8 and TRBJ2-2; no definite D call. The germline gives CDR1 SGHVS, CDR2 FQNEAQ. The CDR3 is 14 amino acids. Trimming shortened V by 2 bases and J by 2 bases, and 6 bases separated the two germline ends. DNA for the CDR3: TGTGCCAGCAGCTTAATTCCTAACACCGGGGAGCTGTTTTTT. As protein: CASSLIPNTGELFF.

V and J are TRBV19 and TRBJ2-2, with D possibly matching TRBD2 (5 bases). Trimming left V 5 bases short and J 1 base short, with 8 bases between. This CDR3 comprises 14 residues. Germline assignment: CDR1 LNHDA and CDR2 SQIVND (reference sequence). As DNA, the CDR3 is TGTGCCAGTAGTCTAGCCCAGAACACCGGGGAGCTGTTTTTT. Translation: CASSLAQNTGELFF.

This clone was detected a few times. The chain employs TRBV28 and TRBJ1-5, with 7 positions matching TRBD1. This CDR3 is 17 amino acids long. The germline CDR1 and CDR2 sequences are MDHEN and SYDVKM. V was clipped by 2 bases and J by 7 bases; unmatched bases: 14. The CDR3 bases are TGTGCCAGCAGTTTACTCCAATCTACAGGGGCAAGACAGCCCCAGCATTTT. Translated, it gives CASSLLQSTGARQPQHF.

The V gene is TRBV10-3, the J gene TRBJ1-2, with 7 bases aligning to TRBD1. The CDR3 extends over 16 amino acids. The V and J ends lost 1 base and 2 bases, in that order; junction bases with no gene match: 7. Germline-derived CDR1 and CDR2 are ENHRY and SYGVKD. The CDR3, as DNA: TGTGCCATCAGTGAGTGGGAGACAGGGAGAAACTATGGCTACACCTTC. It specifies CAISEWETGRNYGYTF.

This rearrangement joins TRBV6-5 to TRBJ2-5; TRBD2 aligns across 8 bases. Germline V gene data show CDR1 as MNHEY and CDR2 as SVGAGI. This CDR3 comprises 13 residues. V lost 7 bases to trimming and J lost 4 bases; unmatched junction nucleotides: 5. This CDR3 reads CASTLAGLETQYF. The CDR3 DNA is TGTGCCAGCACATTAGCGGGGTTAGAGACCCAGTACTTC.

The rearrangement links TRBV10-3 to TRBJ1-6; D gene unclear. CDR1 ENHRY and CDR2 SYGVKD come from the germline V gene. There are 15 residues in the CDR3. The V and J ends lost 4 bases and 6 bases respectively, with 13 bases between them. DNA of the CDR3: TGTGCCATCAGTGGCGGGGAATACTCTAATTCACCCCTCCACTTT. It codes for CAISGGEYSNSPLHF.